The subject of this entry is one T cell receptor (beta chain). The target antigen is unknown. An end of the junction does not agree with germline; a read error may underlie this. A modified ARM-PCR protocol with three rounds of nested PCR amplified TCRbeta. TCRdb redid the calling of the multiplex PCR reads with MiXCR, one entry per CDR3 protein. The sample lists 100,000 to 120,000 distinct CDR3 sequences, under 90% occurring once. RNA was extracted from bulk tissue without any cell sorting. The CDR3 length is 14 residues. Germline CDR1 is LGHNA and CDR2 is YNFKEQ. The data originate from a study of tumor and adjacent non-tumor tissue in lung cancer. About the research overall: Patients were aged about 30 to 76, ten or so men and about 5 women, stage I to III.

Whole-study findings and limits: Tumor tissue had significantly higher TCR diversity than normal lung.

The sample consisted of lung tumor tissue. The receptor was isolated from a man in his sixties or seventies with non-small cell lung cancer. The genes are TRBV4-2 and TRBJ2-3, with a possible D match to TRBD1 (6 bases). The CDR3 here is CGSSRGGVTVTQYF. For the CDR3, the DNA is TGTGGGAGTTCGAGAGGGGGTGTGACAGTTACGCAGTATTTT.